Following are 6 T cell receptor delta chains from one sample sequenced in a study of gamma-delta T cells after stem cell transplantation. TCRdb re-called the RT-PCR reads using CATT. The sample records 1,000 to 1,500 delta-chain clones, around 2% being singletons. Material: gamma-delta T cells. The receptors come from a human donor. It is not recorded whose cells these are; they may come from a transplant donor.

Judged by abundance, this clone is large. The same CDR3 also results from other DNA sequences found in this sample. The chain is built from TRDV2 and TRDJ3; 8 nucleotides line up with TRDD3. The CDR3 is 20 amino acids. J gave up 0 bases and V 3 bases, and 12 bases lay outside the gene matches. Germline CDR1 GEAIGNYY, CDR2 EKD. The CDR3 DNA reads as TGTGCCTGTGACCTGTTGGGGGATGAAAAGAGCTCCTGGGACACCCGACAGATGTTTTTC. Translating it yields CACDLLGDEKSSWDTRQMFF.

This clone was seen only a few times. A single base is all that separates this from a far larger clone, so a read error is likely. The identical CDR3 is also encoded by other nucleotide sequences in the sample. The V gene is TRDV2, the J gene TRDJ1; no clear D gene. The CDR3 loop spans 17 amino acids. Germline values: CDR1 GEAIGNYY, CDR2 EKD. Deletions cut 0 bases from V and 4 bases from J, with 20 bases between. CDR3: CACDTVLGRQQNDKLIF. The CDR3 DNA follows: TGTGCCTGTGACACCGTACTTGGGCGACAACAAAACGATAAACTCATCTTT.

Concerning this clone itself: A much bigger clone sits one base away, suggesting this may be a read error. Other DNA sequences in this sample translate to the same CDR3. The genes are TRDV2 and TRDJ1, with 7 bases identical to TRDD3. After removal of 3 bases from V and 2 bases from J, the junction contained 17 bases not matched to a gene. Germline assignment: CDR1 GEAIGNYY and CDR2 EKD. The CDR3 spans 18 residues. CDR3 DNA sequence: TGTGCCTGTGACTCCCTCACTGGGGACCCCGGAGGAACCGATAAACTCATCTTT. It codes for CACDSLTGDPGGTDKLIF.

On this clone itself: It differs at one base from a far larger clone, so likely a read error. V is TRDV2 and J is TRDJ1; tentative D call: TRDD2 (5 bases). The CDR3 totals 15 residues. Germline CDR1 reads GEAIGNYY; CDR2 reads EKD. Trimming shortened V by 0 bases and J by 3 bases, and 13 bases separated the two germline ends. In nucleotides, the CDR3 is TGTGCCTGTGACACCGTGGGTTCCTCCGCCGATAAACTCATCTTT. As protein: CACDTVGSSADKLIF.

This chain connects TRDV2 to TRDJ1; 12 nucleotides align to TRDD3. CDR1 GEAIGNYY and CDR2 EKD come from the germline V gene. CDR3 length equals 15 residues. Losses at the gene ends were 0 bases for V and 7 bases for J; bases not matched to a gene: 5. As DNA, the CDR3 is TGTGCCTGTGACACCCTTGTACTGGGGGATACTAAACTCATCTTT. It encodes CACDTLVLGDTKLIF.

The rearrangement joins TRDV1 to TRDJ1, with 12 bases matching TRDD3. Matching the DNA to germline supplied the J gene, which TCRdb does not give. The CDR3 has 22 residues. Per the germline V gene, CDR1 is TSWWSYY and CDR2 is QGS. V lost 5 bases to trimming and J lost 1 base; unmatched junction nucleotides: 23. The CDR3 region has the DNA TGTGCTCTTGGGTCGCTTCCGAACTACGGGTACTGGGGGATACAAGGCACCGATAAACTCATCTTT. Protein: CALGSLPNYGYWGIQGTDKLIF.